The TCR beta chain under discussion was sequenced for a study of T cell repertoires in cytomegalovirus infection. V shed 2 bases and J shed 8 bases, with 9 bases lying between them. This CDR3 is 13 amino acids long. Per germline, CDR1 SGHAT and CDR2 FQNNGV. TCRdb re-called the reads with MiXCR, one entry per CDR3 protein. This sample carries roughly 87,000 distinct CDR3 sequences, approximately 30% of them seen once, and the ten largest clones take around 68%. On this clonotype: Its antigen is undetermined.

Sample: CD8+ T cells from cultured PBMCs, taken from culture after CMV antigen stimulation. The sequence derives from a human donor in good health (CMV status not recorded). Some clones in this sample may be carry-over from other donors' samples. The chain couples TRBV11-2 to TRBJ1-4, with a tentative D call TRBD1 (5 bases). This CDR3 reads CASSLWGLEKLFF. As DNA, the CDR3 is TGTGCCAGCAGCTTATGGGGGTTGGAAAAACTGTTTTTT.